Sequencing of this T cell receptor beta chain was carried out in a study of blood T cell repertoires in COVID-19. The repertoire was sequenced with immunoSEQ multiplex PCR; TCRdb's copy has only in-frame clones and lacks some. The sample consists of fewer than 650,000 clones, 85% to 90% of them appearing once. This CDR3 has 12 residues. V was pared by 3 bases and J by 9 bases, with 14 bases between. Looked up from germline, CDR1 is GTSNPN and CDR2 is SVGIG (reference sequence). The V gene is TRBV30, the J gene TRBJ1-1; D might be TRBD1 (6 bases). The receptor was isolated from a woman between 45 and 65 years old with COVID-19, enrolled during active disease. What was sequenced was peripheral blood. The CDR3 region is CAWSGQREQAFF. CDR3 DNA: TGTGCCTGGAGCGGACAGAGGGAACAAGCTTTCTTT.